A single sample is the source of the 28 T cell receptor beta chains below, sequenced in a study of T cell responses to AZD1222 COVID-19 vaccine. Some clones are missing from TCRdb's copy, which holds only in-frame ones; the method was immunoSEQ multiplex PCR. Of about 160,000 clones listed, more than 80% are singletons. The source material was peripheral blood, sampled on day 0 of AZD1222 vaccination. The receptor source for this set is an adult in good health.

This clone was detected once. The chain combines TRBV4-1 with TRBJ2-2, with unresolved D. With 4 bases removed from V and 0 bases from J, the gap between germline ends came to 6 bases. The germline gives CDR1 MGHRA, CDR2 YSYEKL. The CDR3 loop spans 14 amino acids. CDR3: CASSLNSNTGELFF. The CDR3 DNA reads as TGCGCCAGCAGCCTCAATTCGAACACCGGGGAGCTGTTTTTT.

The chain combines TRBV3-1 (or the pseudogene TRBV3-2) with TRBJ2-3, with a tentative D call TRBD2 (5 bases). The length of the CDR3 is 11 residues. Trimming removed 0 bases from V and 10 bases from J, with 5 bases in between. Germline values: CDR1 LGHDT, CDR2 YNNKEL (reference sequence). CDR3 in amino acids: CASSQELAQYF. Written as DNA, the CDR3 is TGTGCCAGCAGCCAAGAACTAGCGCAGTATTTT.

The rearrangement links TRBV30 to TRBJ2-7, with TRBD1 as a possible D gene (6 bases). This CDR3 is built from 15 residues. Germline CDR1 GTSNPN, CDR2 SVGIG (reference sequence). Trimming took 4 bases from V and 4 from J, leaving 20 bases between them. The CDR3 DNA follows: TGTGCCTGGACCTTACCCCGGGACAAAGGGTACGAGCAGTACTTC. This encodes CAWTLPRDKGYEQYF.

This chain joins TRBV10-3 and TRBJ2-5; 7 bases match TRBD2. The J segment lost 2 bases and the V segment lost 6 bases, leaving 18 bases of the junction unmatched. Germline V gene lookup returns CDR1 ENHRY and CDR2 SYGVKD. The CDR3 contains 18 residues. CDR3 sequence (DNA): TGTGCCATCAGGGGGGGGTTCGGCGAAAAATGGAGTCAAGAGACCCAGTACTTC. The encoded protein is CAIRGGFGEKWSQETQYF.

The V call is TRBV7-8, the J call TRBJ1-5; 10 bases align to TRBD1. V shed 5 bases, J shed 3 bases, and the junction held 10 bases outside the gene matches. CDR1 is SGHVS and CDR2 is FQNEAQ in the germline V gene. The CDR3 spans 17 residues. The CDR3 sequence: CASSGRTGQGPNQPQHF. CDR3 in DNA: TGTGCCAGCAGCGGACGTACGGGACAGGGGCCCAATCAGCCCCAGCATTTT.

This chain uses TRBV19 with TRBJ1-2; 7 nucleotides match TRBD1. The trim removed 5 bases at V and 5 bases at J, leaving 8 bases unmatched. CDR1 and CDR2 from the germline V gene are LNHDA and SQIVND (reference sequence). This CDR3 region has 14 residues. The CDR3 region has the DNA TGTGCCAGTAGTTTTAAAGGGACAGTGTATGGCTACACCTTC. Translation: CASSFKGTVYGYTF.

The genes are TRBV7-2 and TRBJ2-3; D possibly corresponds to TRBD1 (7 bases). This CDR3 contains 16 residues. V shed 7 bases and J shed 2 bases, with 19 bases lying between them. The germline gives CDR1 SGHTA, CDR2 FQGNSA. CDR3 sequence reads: CASKSQSGGITDTQYF. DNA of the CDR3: TGTGCCAGCAAAAGCCAGTCAGGGGGGATCACAGATACGCAGTATTTT.

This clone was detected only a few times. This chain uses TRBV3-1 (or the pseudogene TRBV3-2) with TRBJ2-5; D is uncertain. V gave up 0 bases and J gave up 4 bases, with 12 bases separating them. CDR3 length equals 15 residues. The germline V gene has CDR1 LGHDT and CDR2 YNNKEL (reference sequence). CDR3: CASSQDWVRRETQYF. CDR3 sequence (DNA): TGTGCCAGCAGCCAAGACTGGGTGCGGCGAGAGACCCAGTACTTC.

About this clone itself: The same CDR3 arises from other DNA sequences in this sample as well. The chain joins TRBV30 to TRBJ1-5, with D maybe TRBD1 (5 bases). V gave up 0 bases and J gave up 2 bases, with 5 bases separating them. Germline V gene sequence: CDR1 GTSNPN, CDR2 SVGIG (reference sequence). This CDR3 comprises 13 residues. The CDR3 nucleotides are TGTGCCTGGAGTGTACAGGGCAATCAGCCCCAGCATTTT. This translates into CAWSVQGNQPQHF.

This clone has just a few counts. CDR3 amino acids: CASCPSGCYEQYV. The CDR3, as DNA: TGTGCCAGCTGCCCCTCAGGGTGCTACGAGCAGTACGTC. This rearrangement joins TRBV2 to TRBJ2-7; D is perhaps TRBD1 (5 bases). V shed 8 bases and J shed 3 bases, with 14 bases lying between them. The CDR3 is made up of 13 amino acids. From germline, CDR1 is SNHLY and CDR2 FYNNEI.

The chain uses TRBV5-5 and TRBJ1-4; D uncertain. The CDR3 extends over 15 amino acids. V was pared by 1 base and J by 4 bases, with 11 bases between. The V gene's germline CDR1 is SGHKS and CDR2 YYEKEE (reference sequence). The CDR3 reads CASSLSQANNEKLFF. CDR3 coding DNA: TGTGCCAGCAGCTTGTCGCAGGCTAATAATGAAAAACTGTTTTTT.

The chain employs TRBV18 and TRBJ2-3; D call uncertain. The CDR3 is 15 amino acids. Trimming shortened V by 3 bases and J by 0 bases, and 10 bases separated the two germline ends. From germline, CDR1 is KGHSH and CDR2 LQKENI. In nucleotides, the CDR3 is TGTGCCAGCTCACCTTCTGCGTCTAGCACAGATACGCAGTATTTT. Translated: CASSPSASSTDTQYF.

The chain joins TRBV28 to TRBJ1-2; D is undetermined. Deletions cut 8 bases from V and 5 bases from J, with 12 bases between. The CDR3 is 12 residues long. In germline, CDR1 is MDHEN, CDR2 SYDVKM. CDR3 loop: CASGKDSYGYTF. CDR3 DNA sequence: TGTGCCAGCGGAAAGGACTCTTATGGCTACACCTTC.

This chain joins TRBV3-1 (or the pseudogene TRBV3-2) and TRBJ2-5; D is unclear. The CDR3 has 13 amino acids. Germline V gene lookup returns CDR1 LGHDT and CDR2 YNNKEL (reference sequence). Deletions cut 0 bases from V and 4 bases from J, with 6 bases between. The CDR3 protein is CASSQEDTETQYF. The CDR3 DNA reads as TGTGCCAGCAGCCAAGAAGACACAGAGACCCAGTACTTC.

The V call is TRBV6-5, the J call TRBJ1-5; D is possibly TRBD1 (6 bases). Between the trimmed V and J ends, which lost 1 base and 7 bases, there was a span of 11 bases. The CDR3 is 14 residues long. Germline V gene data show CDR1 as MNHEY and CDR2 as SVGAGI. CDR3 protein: CASSYLGAGQPQHF. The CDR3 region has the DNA TGTGCCAGCAGTTACTTGGGGGCCGGGCAGCCCCAGCATTTT.

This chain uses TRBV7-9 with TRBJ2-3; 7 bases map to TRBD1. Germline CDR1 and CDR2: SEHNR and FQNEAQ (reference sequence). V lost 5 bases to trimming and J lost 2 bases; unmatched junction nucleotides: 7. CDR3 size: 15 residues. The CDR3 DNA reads TGTGCCAGCAGCCAGGGACAGAGTCTCACAGATACGCAGTATTTT. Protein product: CASSQGQSLTDTQYF.

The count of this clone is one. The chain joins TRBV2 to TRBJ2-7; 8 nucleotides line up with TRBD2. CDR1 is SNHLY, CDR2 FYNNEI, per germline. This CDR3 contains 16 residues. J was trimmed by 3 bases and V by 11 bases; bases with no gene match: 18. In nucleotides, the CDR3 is TGTGCCGGATTTGGTGTGCGGGGGGCAGTTCGCTACGAGCAGTACGTC. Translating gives CAGFGVRGAVRYEQYV.

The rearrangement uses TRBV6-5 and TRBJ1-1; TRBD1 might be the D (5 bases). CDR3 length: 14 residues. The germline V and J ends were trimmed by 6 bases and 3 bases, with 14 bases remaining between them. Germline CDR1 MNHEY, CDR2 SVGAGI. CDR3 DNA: TGTGCCAGCAGCCCCTTTGGGGGGTACACTGAAGCTTTCTTT. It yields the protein CASSPFGGYTEAFF.

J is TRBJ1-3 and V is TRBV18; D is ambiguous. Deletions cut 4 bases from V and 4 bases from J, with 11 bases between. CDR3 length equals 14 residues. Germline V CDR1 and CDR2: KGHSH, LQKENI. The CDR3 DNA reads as TGTGCCAGCTCACTAGGTCACCAAGGAAACACCATATATTTT. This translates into CASSLGHQGNTIYF.

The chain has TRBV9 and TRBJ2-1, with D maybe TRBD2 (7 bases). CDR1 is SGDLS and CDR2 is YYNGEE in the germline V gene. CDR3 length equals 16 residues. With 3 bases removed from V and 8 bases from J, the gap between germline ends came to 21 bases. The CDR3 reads CASSGYGGHTYDEQFF. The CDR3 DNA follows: TGTGCCAGCAGCGGCTACGGGGGGCACACTTACGATGAGCAGTTCTTC.

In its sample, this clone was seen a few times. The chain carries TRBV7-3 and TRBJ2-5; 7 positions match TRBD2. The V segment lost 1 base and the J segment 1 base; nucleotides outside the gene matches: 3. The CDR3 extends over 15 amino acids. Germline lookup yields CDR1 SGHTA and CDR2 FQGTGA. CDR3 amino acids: CASSLKRGGQETQYF. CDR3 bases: TGTGCCAGCAGCTTAAAGCGGGGTGGCCAAGAGACCCAGTACTTC.

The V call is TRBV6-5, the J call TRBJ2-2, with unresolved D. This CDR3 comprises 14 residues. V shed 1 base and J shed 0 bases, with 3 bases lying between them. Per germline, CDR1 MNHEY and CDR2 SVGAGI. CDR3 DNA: TGTGCCAGCAGTTACTTTACGAACACCGGGGAGCTGTTTTTT. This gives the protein CASSYFTNTGELFF.

DNA of the CDR3: TGCGCCAGCAGCGAATGGACTAGCGGGGGGGTCACAGATACGCAGTATTTT. Translated, it gives CASSEWTSGGVTDTQYF. This sequence joins TRBV5-1 and TRBJ2-3, with 15 positions matching TRBD2. This CDR3 has 17 residues. The V and J ends lost 4 bases and 2 bases, in that order; junction bases with no gene match: 5. Germline V lookup: CDR1 SGHRS, CDR2 YFSETQ.

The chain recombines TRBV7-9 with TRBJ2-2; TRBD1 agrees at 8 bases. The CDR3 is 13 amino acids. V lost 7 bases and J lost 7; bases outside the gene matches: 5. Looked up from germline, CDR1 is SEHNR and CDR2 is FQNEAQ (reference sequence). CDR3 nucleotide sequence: TGTGCCAGCACGACAGGGGCGGTCGGGGAGCTGTTTTTT. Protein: CASTTGAVGELFF.

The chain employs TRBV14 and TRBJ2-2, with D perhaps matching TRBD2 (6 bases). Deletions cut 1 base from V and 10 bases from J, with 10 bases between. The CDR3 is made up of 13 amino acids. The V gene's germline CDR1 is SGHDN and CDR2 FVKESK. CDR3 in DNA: TGTGCCAGCAGCCAAGCGGCGGGGTCGGAGCTGTTTTTT. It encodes CASSQAAGSELFF.

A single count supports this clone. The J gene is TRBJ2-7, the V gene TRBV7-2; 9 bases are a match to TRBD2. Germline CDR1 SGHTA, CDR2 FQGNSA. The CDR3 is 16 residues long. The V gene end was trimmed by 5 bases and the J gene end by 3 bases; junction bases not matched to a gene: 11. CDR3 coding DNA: TGTGCCAGCAGCGTGGGCCTCCTAGCGGGGTTCTACGAGCAGTACTTC. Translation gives CASSVGLLAGFYEQYF. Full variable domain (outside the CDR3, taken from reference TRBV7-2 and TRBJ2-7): GAGVSQSPSNKVTEKGKDVELRCDPISGHTALYWYRQSLGQGLEFLIYFQGNSAPDKSGLPSDRFSAERTGGSVSTLTIQRTQQEDSAVYLCASSVGLLAGFYEQYFGPGTRLTVT.

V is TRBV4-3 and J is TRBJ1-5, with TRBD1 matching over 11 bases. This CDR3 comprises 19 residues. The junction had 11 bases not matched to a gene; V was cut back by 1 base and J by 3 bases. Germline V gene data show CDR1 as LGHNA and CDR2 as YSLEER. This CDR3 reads CASSQVTGTGGYNNQPQHF. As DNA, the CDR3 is TGCGCCAGCAGCCAAGTGACCGGGACAGGGGGATATAACAATCAGCCCCAGCATTTT.

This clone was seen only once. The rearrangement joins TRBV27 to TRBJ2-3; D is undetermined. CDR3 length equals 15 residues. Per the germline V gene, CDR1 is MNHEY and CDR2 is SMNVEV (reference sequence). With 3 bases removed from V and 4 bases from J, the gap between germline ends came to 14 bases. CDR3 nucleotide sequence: TGTGCCAGCAGTTTGCTCTCGACTTGGGCAGATACGCAGTATTTT. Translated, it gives CASSLLSTWADTQYF.